The T cell receptor beta chain described here comes from a study of cytomegalovirus exposure and HLA in healthy donors. Points from the study as a whole: A missense DCLRE1C variant was associated with V- and J-gene trimming of TCR beta chains in a later analysis, and an independent cohort replicated the association.

The PCR made use of 60 Vbeta and 13 Jbeta primers. Clones were sequenced by immunoSEQ multiplex PCR, and TCRdb holds only the in-frame ones, with some missing. The table lists 100,000 to 150,000 clones, 75% to 85% of them singletons, with about 3.5% in the top ten. A remark on this clone: Its antigen is not known.

Germline lookup yields CDR1 SNHLY and CDR2 FYNNEI. The V end lost 3 bases, the J end lost 4 bases, and 10 bases lay between the germline ends. The CDR3 covers 14 residues. The clonotype comes from a man aged 40-55 years in good health and CMV-seronegative. Sequenced sample: PBMCs. V usage is TRBV2 and J usage is TRBJ1-5; a possible D gene is TRBD1 (5 bases). The DNA of the CDR3 is TGTGCCAGCAGTGAGGGGCAGGGAAATCAGCCCCAGCATTTT. It specifies CASSEGQGNQPQHF.